This T cell receptor beta chain was documented in a study of siplizumab effects on memory and regulatory T cells (dated by TCRdb to about 2019). Concerning the study at large: The study examined how the anti-CD2 antibody siplizumab affects alloreactive T-cell subsets in allogeneic mixed lymphocyte reactions built from human PBMCs.

The CDR3 has 14 amino acids, counting the end cysteine and phenylalanine. The entry retains the CDR3 DNA only, 42 bases that are in frame from base 1. The germline V gene (reference sequence) specifies SEHNR as CDR1 and FQNEAQ as CDR2. V is reduced by 5 bases and J by 12 bases, leaving a spacing of 23 bases between them. As to this clone: Which antigen it targets is not known. Per-nucleotide qualities are absent, and no much larger clonotype sits a single base away.

Library creation used the immunoSEQ multiplex PCR assay. Roughly 10^5 TCR templates per sample were assayed on the deep sequencing platform. Genomic DNA extracted from sorted T cells was used for TCRbeta CDR3 sequencing. Regarding the original processing steps: The R programming language was used for clonal analysis of TCRbeta CDR3 data. Alloreactive CD4+ and CD8+ clones were identified by comparing unstimulated samples to CFSE-low samples taken after the reaction. Regulatory or non-regulatory origin was assigned to alloreactive CD4+ clones by matching of sequences to sorted unstimulated Treg and non-Treg repertoires. The table was pulled from immuneACCESS by TCRdb, which kept in-frame rearrangements only. Such tables lose some clones; where checked, under half of the loss comes from unresolved V genes, and the rest has no known cause. That table gives V, J and clone size, and the DNA gave D and trimming. The sample yields 94,000 or so clones; approximately 96% were counted once. Under 0.04% of the sample is taken by the ten largest.

Study-wide findings and limitations: Siplizumab significantly lowered the cumulative frequency of alloreactive sequences that could be traced to unstimulated CD4+ memory T cells. Roughly 75-97% of proliferating CD4+ or CD8+ clones could not be assigned a naive or memory phenotype. Because sequences at frequencies below about 10^-5 were poorly captured, only a minor fraction of alloreactive clones could be mapped back to unstimulated subsets. Unstimulated naive T cells appeared to be more diverse than memory T cells, and naive cells seemed to make a substantial contribution to the alloresponse. Among mappable alloreactive CD4+ clones, the Treg-derived fraction averaged approximately 66% with siplizumab versus 25% to 30% in control reactions. Whether proliferating Tregs from siplizumab cultures were suppressive was not functionally confirmed.

In three donor pairs, further sequencing was done on unstimulated CD8+ naive, CD4+ memory, CD8+ TEMRA, CD4+ naive and CD8+ effector memory subsets. Sorted unstimulated T cells and proliferating T cells recovered from mixed lymphocyte reactions underwent TCRbeta CDR3 sequencing. Fresh whole blood from roughly ten HLA-typed healthy donors served as the source for isolating PBMCs. The sample was naive CD4+ T cells sorted from blood. The intended sense of this specimen's cell subset or site label: unstimulated naive T cells. The chain is made from TRBV7-9 and TRBJ2-7, with the D segment possibly TRBD1 or TRBD2, each aligning over 5 bases. The TCR sequence derives from a human donor in good health. The nucleotide sequence is TGTGCCAGCAGCGGAGCTGGGGACCTACGAGCATGGTACTTC. This yields the protein CASSGAGDLRAWYF. The entire variable domain, with the stretches around the CDR3 drawn from the reference TRBV7-9 and TRBJ2-7 proteins, is DTGVSQNPRHKITKRGQNVTFRCDPISEHNRLYWYRQTLGQGPEFLTYFQNEAQLEKSRLLSDRFSAERPKGSFSTLEIQRTEQGDSAMYLCASSGAGDLRAWYFGPGTRLTVT.